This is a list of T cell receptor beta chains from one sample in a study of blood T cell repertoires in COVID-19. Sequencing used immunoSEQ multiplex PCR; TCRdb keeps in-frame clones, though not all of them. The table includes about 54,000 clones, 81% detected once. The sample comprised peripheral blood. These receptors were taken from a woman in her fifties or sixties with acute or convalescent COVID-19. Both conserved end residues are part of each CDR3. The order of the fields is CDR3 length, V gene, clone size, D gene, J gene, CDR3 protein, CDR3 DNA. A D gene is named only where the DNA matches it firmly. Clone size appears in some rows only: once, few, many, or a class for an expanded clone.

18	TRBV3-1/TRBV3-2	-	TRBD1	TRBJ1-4	CASSRQPGQGGANEKLFF	TGTGCCAGCAGCCGGCAACCGGGACAGGGGGGAGCTAATGAAAAACTGTTTTTT
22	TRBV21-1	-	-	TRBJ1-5	CASSKPPYPGTGGSYSNQPQHF	TGTGCCAGCAGCAAACCTCCTTACCCCGGGACAGGGGGCTCCTATAGCAATCAGCCCCAGCATTTT
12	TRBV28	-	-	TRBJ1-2	CASRQRGVGYTF	TGTGCCAGCAGACAACGGGGGGTAGGCTACACCTTC
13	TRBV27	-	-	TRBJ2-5	CASSLSLLETQYF	TGTGCCAGCAGTTTATCCCTTTTAGAGACCCAGTACTTC
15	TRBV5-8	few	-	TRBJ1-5	CASSEGVGWNQPQHF	TGTGCCAGCAGCGAAGGGGTAGGATGGAATCAGCCCCAGCATTTT
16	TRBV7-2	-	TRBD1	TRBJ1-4	CASSLQGGTGDEKLFF	TGTGCCAGCAGCTTACAGGGGGGGACAGGGGATGAAAAACTGTTTTTT
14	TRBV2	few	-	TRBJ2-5	CASSEIAGKETQYF	TGTGCCAGCAGTGAAATCGCGGGAAAAGAAACCCAGTACTTC
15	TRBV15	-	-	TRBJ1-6	CATSTSIGGRSPLHF	TGTGCCACCAGCACTTCGATAGGGGGACGCTCACCCCTCCACTTT
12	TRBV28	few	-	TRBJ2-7	CASRSQGREQYF	TGTGCCAGCAGATCACAGGGCAGGGAGCAGTACTTC
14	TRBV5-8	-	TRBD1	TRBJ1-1	CASSSGQGFVGAFF	TGTGCCAGCAGCTCGGGACAGGGGTTCGTTGGAGCTTTCTTT
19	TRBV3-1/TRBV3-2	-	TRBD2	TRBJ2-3	CASSRGRTSGPSSTDTQYF	TGTGCCAGCAGCCGAGGAAGGACTAGCGGACCCTCTAGCACAGATACGCAGTATTTT
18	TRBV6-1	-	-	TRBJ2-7	CASSDLAVGGAIFTEQYF	TGTGCCAGCAGTGATCTTGCTGTTGGGGGGGCGATTTTTACGGAGCAGTACTTC
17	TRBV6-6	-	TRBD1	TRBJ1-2	CASSPLQGQGENYGYTF	TGTGCCAGCAGTCCGTTGCAGGGACAGGGAGAGAACTATGGCTACACCTTC
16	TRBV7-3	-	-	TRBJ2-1	CASSLSTGVASNEQFF	TGTGCCAGCAGCTTAAGCACGGGGGTGGCTTCCAATGAGCAGTTCTTC
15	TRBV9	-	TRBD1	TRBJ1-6	CASSDGDRENSPLHF	TGTGCCAGCAGCGACGGGGACAGGGAGAATTCACCCCTCCACTTT
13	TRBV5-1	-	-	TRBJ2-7	CASSPGTKYEQYF	TGCGCCAGCAGTCCGGGGACAAAGTACGAGCAGTACTTC
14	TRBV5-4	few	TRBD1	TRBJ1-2	CASSRGDRPRGYTF	TGTGCCAGCAGCAGGGGGGACAGGCCGCGGGGCTACACCTTC
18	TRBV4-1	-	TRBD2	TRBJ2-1	CASSQGPSLAGTYNEQFF	TGCGCCAGCAGCCAAGGGCCCTCTTTAGCGGGGACCTACAATGAGCAGTTCTTC
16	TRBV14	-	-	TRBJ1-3	CASSRGGTGRGNTIYF	TGTGCCAGCAGCAGGGGCGGAACAGGCAGAGGAAACACCATATATTTT
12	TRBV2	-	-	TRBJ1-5	CASRRGDQPQHF	TGTGCCAGCAGGCGGGGGGATCAGCCCCAGCATTTT
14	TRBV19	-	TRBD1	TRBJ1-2	CASSGDRGRYGYTF	TGTGCCAGTAGTGGAGACAGGGGCCGGTATGGCTACACCTTC
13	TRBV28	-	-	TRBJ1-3	CASSFYRVEAIYF	TGTGCCAGCAGTTTCTACAGGGTGGAAGCCATATATTTT
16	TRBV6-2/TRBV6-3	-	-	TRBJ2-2	CASSGPGYGLTGELFF	TGTGCCAGCAGTGGTCCAGGCTATGGGTTGACCGGGGAGCTGTTTTTT
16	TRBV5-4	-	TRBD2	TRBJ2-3	CASSLLGGGPTDTQYF	TGTGCCAGCAGCTTGTTGGGGGGAGGGCCCACAGATACGCAGTATTTT
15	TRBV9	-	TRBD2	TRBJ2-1	CASSTPLADLNEQFF	TGTGCCAGCAGCACCCCACTAGCGGACCTTAATGAGCAGTTCTTC
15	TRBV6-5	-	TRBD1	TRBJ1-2	CASSRGGQGNYGYTF	TGTGCCAGCAGTCGGGGCGGACAGGGGAACTATGGCTACACCTTC